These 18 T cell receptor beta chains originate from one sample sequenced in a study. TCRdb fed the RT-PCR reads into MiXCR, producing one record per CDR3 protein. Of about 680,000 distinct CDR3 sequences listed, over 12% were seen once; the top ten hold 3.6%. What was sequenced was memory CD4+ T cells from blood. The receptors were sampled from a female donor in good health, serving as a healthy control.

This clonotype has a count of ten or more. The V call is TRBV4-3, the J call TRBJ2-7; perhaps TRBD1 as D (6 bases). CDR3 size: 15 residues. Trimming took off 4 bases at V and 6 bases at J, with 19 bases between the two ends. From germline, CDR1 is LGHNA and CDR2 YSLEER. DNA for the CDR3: TGCGCCAGCAGCCGTCAACAGGACAGTCCGGCCGAGCAGTACTTC. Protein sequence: CASSRQQDSPAEQYF.

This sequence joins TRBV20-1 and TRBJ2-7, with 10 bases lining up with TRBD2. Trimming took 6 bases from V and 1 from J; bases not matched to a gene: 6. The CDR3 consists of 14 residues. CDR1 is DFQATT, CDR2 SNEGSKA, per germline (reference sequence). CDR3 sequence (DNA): TGCAGTGCCGACGGACTAGCGGCTTCCTACGAGCAGTACTTC. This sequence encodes CSADGLAASYEQYF.

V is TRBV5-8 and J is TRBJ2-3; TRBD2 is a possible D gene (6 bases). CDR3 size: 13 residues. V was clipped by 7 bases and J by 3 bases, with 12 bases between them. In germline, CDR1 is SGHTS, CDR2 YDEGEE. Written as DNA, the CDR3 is TGTGCCAGCCCCTCGCGGGGTACAGATACGCAGTATTTT. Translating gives CASPSRGTDTQYF.

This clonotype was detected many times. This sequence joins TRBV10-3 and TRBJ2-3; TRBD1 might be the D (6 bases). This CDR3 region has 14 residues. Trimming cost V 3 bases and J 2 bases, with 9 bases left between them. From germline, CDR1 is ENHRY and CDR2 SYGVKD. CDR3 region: CAISEGQTTDTQYF. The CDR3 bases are TGTGCCATCAGTGAAGGACAGACCACAGATACGCAGTATTTT.

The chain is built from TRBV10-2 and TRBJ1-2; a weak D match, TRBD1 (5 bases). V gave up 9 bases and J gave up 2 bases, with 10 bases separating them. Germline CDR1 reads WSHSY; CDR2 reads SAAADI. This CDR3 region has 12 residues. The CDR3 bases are TGCGCCAGTGGGGGGGGGAACTATGGCTACACCTTC. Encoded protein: CASGGGNYGYTF.

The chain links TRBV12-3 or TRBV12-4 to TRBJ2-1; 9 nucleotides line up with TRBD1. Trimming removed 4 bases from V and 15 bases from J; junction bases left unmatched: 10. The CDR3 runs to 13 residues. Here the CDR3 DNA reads TGTGCCAGCAGTTCGGACAGGGGTACAGGTTGGTTCTTC. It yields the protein CASSSDRGTGWFF.

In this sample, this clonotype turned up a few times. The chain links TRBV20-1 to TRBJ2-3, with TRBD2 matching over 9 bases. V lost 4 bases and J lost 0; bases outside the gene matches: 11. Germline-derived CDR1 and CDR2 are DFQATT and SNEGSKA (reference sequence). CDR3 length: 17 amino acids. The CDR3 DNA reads TGCAGTGCTACCACTAGCGGGCGTTTTGGGAGCACAGATACGCAGTATTTT. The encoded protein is CSATTSGRFGSTDTQYF.

The CDR3 is CAISDAGGSYEQYF. The CDR3 coding sequence is TGTGCCATCAGTGATGCGGGAGGCTCCTACGAGCAGTACTTC. This sequence joins TRBV10-3 and TRBJ2-7, with 8 bases identical to TRBD2. This CDR3 has 14 residues. With 3 bases clipped from V and 0 bases from J, the junction kept 1 base outside the gene matches. Germline assignment: CDR1 ENHRY and CDR2 SYGVKD.

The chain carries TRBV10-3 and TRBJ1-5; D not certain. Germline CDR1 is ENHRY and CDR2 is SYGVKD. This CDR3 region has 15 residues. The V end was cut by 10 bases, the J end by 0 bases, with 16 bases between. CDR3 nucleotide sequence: TGTGCCACGCTCGAGCGGGAGAATAGCAATCAGCCCCAGCATTTT. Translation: CATLERENSNQPQHF.

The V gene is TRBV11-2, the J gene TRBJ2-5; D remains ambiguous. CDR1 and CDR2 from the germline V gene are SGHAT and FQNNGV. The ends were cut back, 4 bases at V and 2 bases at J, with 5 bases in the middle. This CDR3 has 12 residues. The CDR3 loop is CASSWIQETQYF. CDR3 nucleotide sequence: TGTGCCAGCAGCTGGATACAAGAGACCCAGTACTTC.

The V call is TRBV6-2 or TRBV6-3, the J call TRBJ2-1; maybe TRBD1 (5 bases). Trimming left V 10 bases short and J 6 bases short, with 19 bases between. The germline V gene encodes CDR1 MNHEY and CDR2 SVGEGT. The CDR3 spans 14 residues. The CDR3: CATESTVGVNEQFF. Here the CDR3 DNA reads TGTGCCACCGAGTCCACAGTAGGGGTCAATGAGCAGTTCTTC.

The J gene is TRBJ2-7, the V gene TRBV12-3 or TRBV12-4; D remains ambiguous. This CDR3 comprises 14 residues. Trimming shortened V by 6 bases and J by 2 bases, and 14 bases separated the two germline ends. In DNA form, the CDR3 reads TGTGCCAGCAGCACGCGAGCATTCACCTACGAGCAGTACTTC. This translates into CASSTRAFTYEQYF.

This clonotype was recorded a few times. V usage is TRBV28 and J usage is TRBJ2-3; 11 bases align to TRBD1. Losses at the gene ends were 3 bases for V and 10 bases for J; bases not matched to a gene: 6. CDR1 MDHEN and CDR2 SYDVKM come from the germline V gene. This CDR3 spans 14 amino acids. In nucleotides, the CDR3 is TGTGCCAGCAGTTTGGGGGACAGGGGGATGGCGCAGTATTTT. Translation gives CASSLGDRGMAQYF.

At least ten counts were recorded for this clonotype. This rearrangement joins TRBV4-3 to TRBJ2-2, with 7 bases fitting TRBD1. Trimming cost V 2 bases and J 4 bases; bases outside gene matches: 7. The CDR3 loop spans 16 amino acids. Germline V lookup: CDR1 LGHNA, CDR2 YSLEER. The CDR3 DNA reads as TGCGCCAGCAGCCAAAACGACAGGGTCAGCACCGGGGAGCTGTTTTTT. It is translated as CASSQNDRVSTGELFF.

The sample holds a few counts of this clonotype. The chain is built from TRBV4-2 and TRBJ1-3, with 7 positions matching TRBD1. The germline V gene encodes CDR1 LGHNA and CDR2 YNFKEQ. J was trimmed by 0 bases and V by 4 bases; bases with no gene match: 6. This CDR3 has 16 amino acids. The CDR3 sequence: CASSRGGQNSGNTIYF. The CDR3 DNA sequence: TGTGCCAGCAGCCGAGGGGGCCAAAACTCTGGAAACACCATATATTTT.

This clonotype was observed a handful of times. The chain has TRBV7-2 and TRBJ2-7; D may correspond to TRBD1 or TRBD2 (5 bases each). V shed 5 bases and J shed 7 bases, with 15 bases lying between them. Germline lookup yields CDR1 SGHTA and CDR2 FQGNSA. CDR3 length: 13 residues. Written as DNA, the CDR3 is TGTGCCAGCAGCCCTCTGGGGGTGGGAGAGCAGTACTTC. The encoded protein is CASSPLGVGEQYF.

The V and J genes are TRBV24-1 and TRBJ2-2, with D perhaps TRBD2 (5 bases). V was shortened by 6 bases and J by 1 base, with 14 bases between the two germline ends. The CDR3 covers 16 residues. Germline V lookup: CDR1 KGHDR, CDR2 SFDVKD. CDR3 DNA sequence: TGTGCCACCAGTTCCCTGTGGGGAGAGAACACCGGGGAGCTGTTTTTT. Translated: CATSSLWGENTGELFF.

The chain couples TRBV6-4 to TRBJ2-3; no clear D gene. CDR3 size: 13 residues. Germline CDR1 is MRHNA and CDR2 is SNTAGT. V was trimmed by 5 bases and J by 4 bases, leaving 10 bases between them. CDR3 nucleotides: TGTGCCAGCAGTCAACAAGTGGCAGATACGCAGTATTTT. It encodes CASSQQVADTQYF.